This entry lists 25 T cell receptor beta chains sequenced from one sample in a study of OX40 agonist ivuxolimab in advanced cancers. Profiled with immunoSEQ multiplex PCR; TCRdb holds only in-frame clones, not every one. This repertoire shows around 60,000 clones, over 75% found once; its top ten account for 6.3%. This sample comprised CD4+ or CD8+ T cells sorted from blood, obtained in a trial of the OX40 agonist ivuxolimab. The receptors shown here come from an adult with an advanced solid tumor such as melanoma, head and neck, liver or kidney cancer.

The V call is TRBV7-9, the J call TRBJ2-3, with D possibly TRBD1 on 6 matching bases. Germline V gene lookup returns CDR1 SEHNR and CDR2 FQNEAQ (reference sequence). This CDR3 spans 16 amino acids. With 6 bases removed from V and 1 base from J, the gap between germline ends came to 17 bases. The CDR3: CASSIHRAAGTDTQYF. In nucleotides, the CDR3 is TGTGCCAGCAGTATCCACAGGGCGGCGGGCACAGATACGCAGTATTTT.

This clone showed up just once. The V call is TRBV6-4, the J call TRBJ2-5; D remains unclear. The CDR3 loop spans 13 amino acids. Germline V lookup: CDR1 MRHNA, CDR2 SNTAGT. V shed 6 bases and J shed 4 bases, with 12 bases lying between them. The CDR3, as DNA: TGTGCCAGCAGCGCCGATACGGGAGAGACCCAGTACTTC. It translates to CASSADTGETQYF.

The chain is built from TRBV10-1 and TRBJ1-1; 9 bases agree with TRBD1. V lost 6 bases and J lost 6; bases outside the gene matches: 5. This CDR3 has 13 residues. Looked up from germline, CDR1 is WNHNN and CDR2 is SYGVQD (reference sequence). The CDR3 here is CASSWGQGAEAFF. The CDR3 nucleotides read TGCGCCAGCAGCTGGGGACAGGGCGCTGAAGCTTTCTTT.

This chain joins TRBV6-1 and TRBJ1-1; D perhaps matches TRBD1 (6 bases). The ends were cut back, 6 bases at V and 5 bases at J, with 16 bases in the middle. This CDR3 is 14 amino acids long. The germline CDR1 and CDR2 sequences are MNHNS and SASEGT. The CDR3 sequence is CASRTNRVATEAFF. Written as DNA, the CDR3 is TGTGCCAGCAGGACGAACAGGGTCGCAACTGAAGCTTTCTTT.

The chain has TRBV9 and TRBJ2-5; 9 nucleotides match TRBD2. The CDR3 is 18 amino acids. V dropped 0 bases and J dropped 5; count of bases not matched to a gene: 14. Germline V CDR1 and CDR2: SGDLS, YYNGEE. The CDR3 sequence: CASSVGVPSGVGGETQYF. In DNA form, the CDR3 reads TGTGCCAGCAGCGTAGGGGTCCCTAGCGGGGTCGGCGGGGAGACCCAGTACTTC.

The rearrangement joins TRBV19 to TRBJ1-5; TRBD1 might be the D (5 bases). V was clipped by 5 bases and J by 4 bases, with 15 bases between them. Germline CDR1 LNHDA, CDR2 SQIVND (reference sequence). The CDR3 is 15 amino acids. The CDR3 is CASSPWQGPNQPQHF. Here the CDR3 DNA reads TGTGCCAGTAGTCCTTGGCAGGGCCCGAATCAGCCCCAGCATTTT.

The chain links TRBV7-8 to TRBJ2-7; D is perhaps TRBD1 or TRBD2 (7 bases each). Per the germline V gene, CDR1 is SGHVS and CDR2 is FQNEAQ. The CDR3 sequence is 13 residues long. The V end was cut by 5 bases, the J end by 6 bases, with 14 bases between. CDR3 amino acids: CASSTRGGVEQYF. CDR3 nucleotides: TGTGCCAGCAGCACCAGGGGGGGGGTCGAGCAGTACTTC.

This chain connects TRBV18 to TRBJ2-7; D is unresolved. V lost 1 base, J lost 7 bases, and 14 bases lay in between. Germline CDR1 KGHSH, CDR2 LQKENI. This CDR3 has 14 amino acids. The CDR3 nucleotides read TGTGCCAGCTCACCACTGACCCTCGCAAGTGAGCAGTACTTC. Protein: CASSPLTLASEQYF.

This rearrangement joins TRBV28 to TRBJ1-2; D is perhaps TRBD1 (6 bases). Germline V gives CDR1 MDHEN, CDR2 SYDVKM. The CDR3 is made up of 14 amino acids. Trimming cost V 6 bases and J 7 bases, with 18 bases left between them. The CDR3 coding sequence is TGTGCCAGCAGGGGAACTAGGGGGGGAGGTGGCTACACCTTC. This sequence encodes CASRGTRGGGGYTF.

This clone appeared a few times. The chain recombines TRBV6-6 with TRBJ1-2; 9 positions match TRBD1. The germline V gene encodes CDR1 MNHNY and CDR2 SVGAGI (reference sequence). The junction had 2 bases not matched to a gene; V was cut back by 0 bases and J by 3 bases. The CDR3 is 15 residues long. The CDR3 region is CASSYSGQGDYGYTF. The CDR3 nucleotides read TGTGCCAGCAGTTACTCGGGACAGGGCGACTATGGCTACACCTTC.

This chain uses TRBV7-6 with TRBJ1-1; D might be TRBD1 (6 bases). V was cut by 5 bases and J by 0 bases, with 16 bases left in between. The CDR3 is 16 residues long. Germline CDR1 SGHVS, CDR2 FNYEAQ. The chain's CDR3 is CASSPSVDRMNTEAFF. As DNA, the CDR3 is TGTGCCAGCAGCCCCTCCGTCGACAGGATGAACACTGAAGCTTTCTTT.

The genes are TRBV6-5 and TRBJ1-1, with D possibly TRBD1 on 5 matching bases. Germline V CDR1 and CDR2: MNHEY, SVGAGI. Trimming removed 7 bases from V and 4 bases from J, with 19 bases in between. The CDR3 runs to 15 residues. CDR3 in DNA: TGTGCCAGCACCTTCGGTCGGGGGGGAAGCACTGAAGCTTTCTTT. It translates to CASTFGRGGSTEAFF.

V gene TRBV7-9 combines with J gene TRBJ1-5; possible D gene TRBD1, 5 bases. Trimming removed 5 bases from V and 7 bases from J, with 18 bases in between. Germline CDR1 and CDR2: SEHNR and FQNEAQ (reference sequence). This CDR3 contains 15 residues. The DNA for the CDR3 is TGTGCCAGCAGCCTAACCCAGGGTCAGGAACAGCCCCAGCATTTT. Its translation is CASSLTQGQEQPQHF.

CDR3 in amino acids: CASSLGFPYEQYF. CDR3 nucleotide sequence: TGTGCCAGCAGCTTGGGGTTTCCCTACGAGCAGTACTTC. The rearrangement joins TRBV5-6 to TRBJ2-7, with no clear D. Trimming stripped 0 bases from V and 2 bases from J, with 6 bases between. The CDR3 consists of 13 residues. Germline CDR1 reads SGHDT; CDR2 reads YYEEEE.

This chain uses TRBV5-1 with TRBJ1-1; possible D gene TRBD1, 6 bases. V was pared by 1 base and J by 2 bases, with 12 bases between. Germline V CDR1 and CDR2: SGHRS, YFSETQ. The CDR3 is 15 residues long. As DNA, the CDR3 is TGCGCCAGCAGCTTGCTCCCGACAGGTAACACTGAAGCTTTCTTT. This encodes CASSLLPTGNTEAFF.

The chain uses TRBV11-2 and TRBJ1-4; D unresolved. Trimming stripped 5 bases from V and 2 bases from J, with 12 bases between. The CDR3 is made up of 15 amino acids. Looked up from germline, CDR1 is SGHAT and CDR2 is FQNNGV. The CDR3 region has the DNA TGTGCCAGCAGCCCCATGGGTGTGACTAATGAAAAACTGTTTTTT. Protein: CASSPMGVTNEKLFF.

This chain joins TRBV4-3 and TRBJ2-3; D is perhaps TRBD1 or TRBD2 (5 bases each). Looked up from germline, CDR1 is LGHNA and CDR2 is YSLEER. The CDR3 has 15 residues. The ends were cut back, 4 bases at V and 2 bases at J, with 13 bases in the middle. CDR3 amino acids: CASSRRGTLTDTQYF. The CDR3 DNA follows: TGCGCCAGCAGCCGACGAGGGACCCTCACAGATACGCAGTATTTT.

The J gene is TRBJ1-5, the V gene TRBV28; TRBD1 agrees at 8 bases. Trimming removed 4 bases from V and 6 bases from J; junction bases left unmatched: 8. CDR3 length: 15 residues. Germline CDR1 and CDR2: MDHEN and SYDVKM. Written as DNA, the CDR3 is TGTGCCAGCAGTTCCGGACAGGGTAACGGTCAGCCCCAGCATTTT. This codes for CASSSGQGNGQPQHF.

V and J are TRBV5-1 and TRBJ2-7; perhaps TRBD2 as D (5 bases). CDR1 SGHRS and CDR2 YFSETQ come from the germline V gene. The CDR3 has 15 residues. V lost 3 bases to trimming and J lost 7 bases, with 20 bases between them. The DNA of the CDR3 is TGCGCCAGCAGCTCTGCGAGCGGAACTACGCAAGAGCAGTACTTC. Amino acids: CASSSASGTTQEQYF. The full variable domain, with the rest looked up from reference TRBV5-1 and TRBJ2-7, is KAGVTQTPRYLIKTRGQQVTLSCSPISGHRSVSWYQQTPGQGLQFLFEYFSETQRNKGNFPGRFSGRQFSNSRSEMNVSTLELGDSALYLCASSSASGTTQEQYFGPGTRLTVT.

The count of this clone is one. The CDR3 coding sequence is TGTGCCAGCAGCTCGGGATTCTCCTACAATGAGCAGTTCTTC. It is translated as CASSSGFSYNEQFF. The chain combines TRBV6-1 with TRBJ2-1; D might be TRBD2 (5 bases). The CDR3 sequence is 14 residues long. V lost 6 bases and J lost 0, with 9 bases in between. Germline lookup yields CDR1 MNHNS and CDR2 SASEGT.

Concerning this clone: Sequence at one end of the junction differs from germline and may be a read error. In the same sample, other DNA sequences code for this CDR3. V is TRBV29-1 and J is TRBJ2-3; 7 nucleotides match TRBD2. CDR1 SQVTM and CDR2 ANQGSEA come from the germline V gene. The CDR3 is 13 amino acids. The CDR3 loop is CSVEETSVGTQYF. CDR3 coding DNA: TGTAGCGTTGAAGAAACTAGCGTGGGTACGCAGTATTTT.

The V and J genes are TRBV27 and TRBJ1-2; TRBD1 agrees at 10 bases. V shed 11 bases, J shed 5 bases, and the junction held 11 bases outside the gene matches. The CDR3 sequence is 14 residues long. Germline V CDR1 and CDR2: MNHEY, SMNVEV (reference sequence). The CDR3 DNA sequence: TGTGCCGGAAACCGGGACAGGGGAGGGTATGGCTACACCTTC. As protein: CAGNRDRGGYGYTF.

This chain joins TRBV19 and TRBJ1-5; D is unclear. Trimming left V 2 bases short and J 0 bases short, with 8 bases between. Germline lookup yields CDR1 LNHDA and CDR2 SQIVND (reference sequence). This CDR3 has 15 residues. The chain's CDR3 is CASSIPGYSNQPQHF. The CDR3 DNA follows: TGTGCCAGTAGTATACCAGGCTATAGCAATCAGCCCCAGCATTTT.

In its sample, this clone was seen a few times. This chain uses TRBV12-5 with TRBJ1-5; 8 bases are a match to TRBD1. V dropped 5 bases and J dropped 6; count of bases not matched to a gene: 6. The germline V gene encodes CDR1 LGHNT and CDR2 FRNRAP. The CDR3 has 14 residues. The CDR3: CASGAQGAVQPQHF. CDR3 DNA sequence: TGTGCTAGTGGTGCTCAGGGGGCGGTTCAGCCCCAGCATTTT.

The CDR3 DNA follows: TGTGCCAGCAGTTACGGACAGGGGGCGGCGTGGACCCAGTACTTC. Encoded protein: CASSYGQGAAWTQYF. The V gene is TRBV6-5, the J gene TRBJ2-5; 11 nucleotides line up with TRBD1. The V segment lost 2 bases and the J segment 7 bases; nucleotides outside the gene matches: 6. The length of the CDR3 is 15 residues. The germline V gene encodes CDR1 MNHEY and CDR2 SVGAGI.